The 13 T cell receptor beta chains given below trace back to one sample, sequenced in a study of early T cells in non-severe SARS-CoV-2 infection. From the 5' RACE reads, TCRdb called clonotypes with MiXCR, one entry per CDR3 protein. Of 30,000 to 40,000 distinct CDR3 sequences in the sample, 5% to 6.5% were seen once. Sequencing was carried out using whole blood. The receptors shown here come from an adult who was a healthcare worker with PCR-confirmed SARS-CoV-2 infection or an uninfected control (not recorded which).

This clonotype has a count of ten or more. The V call is TRBV25-1, the J call TRBJ1-1; possibly TRBD1 for D (6 bases). CDR3 size: 12 residues. Germline V gene sequence: CDR1 MGHDK, CDR2 SYGVNS. V was trimmed by 4 bases and J by 7 bases, leaving 10 bases between them. The CDR3 here is CASSVTGGEAFF. CDR3 sequence (DNA): TGTGCCAGCAGTGTGACAGGTGGTGAAGCTTTCTTT.

This chain connects TRBV20-1 to TRBJ2-2; 7 bases map to TRBD2. CDR1 and CDR2 from the germline V gene are DFQATT and SNEGSKA (reference sequence). V gave up 0 bases and J gave up 1 base; unmatched junction bases: 5. The CDR3 runs 16 residues. For the CDR3, the DNA is TGCAGTGCTAGAGATGTCCAGCGGGGGAACACCGGGGAGCTGTTTTTT. It translates to CSARDVQRGNTGELFF.

This clonotype was observed a handful of times. J is TRBJ2-7 and V is TRBV11-3; perhaps D is TRBD1 or TRBD2 (6 bases each). CDR3 size: 14 residues. Germline lookup yields CDR1 SGHNT and CDR2 YENEEA. V lost 5 bases and J 1 base, leaving 12 bases between the germline ends. DNA for the CDR3: TGTGCCAGCAGCCCCGAGGGGGGTTCCTACGAGCAGTACTTC. This translates into CASSPEGGSYEQYF.

In DNA form, the CDR3 reads TGTGCCAGCAGCCGAAACTCAGGGGCCCATAGCAATCAGCCCCAGCATTTT. Encoded protein: CASSRNSGAHSNQPQHF. V gene TRBV14 combines with J gene TRBJ1-5, with D perhaps TRBD1 (6 bases). Per germline, CDR1 SGHDN and CDR2 FVKESK. The CDR3 loop spans 17 amino acids. V lost 4 bases and J lost 0, with 16 bases in between.

There are many counts of this clonotype. The rearrangement joins TRBV5-1 to TRBJ1-1; D unresolved. The germline V gene has CDR1 SGHRS and CDR2 YFSETQ. Trimming shortened V by 2 bases and J by 0 bases, and 8 bases separated the two germline ends. This CDR3 has 14 residues. The chain's CDR3 is CASSLNTMNTEAFF. The DNA for the CDR3 is TGCGCCAGCAGCTTAAACACCATGAACACTGAAGCTTTCTTT. The full variable domain, with the rest looked up from reference TRBV5-1 and TRBJ1-1, is KAGVTQTPRYLIKTRGQQVTLSCSPISGHRSVSWYQQTPGQGLQFLFEYFSETQRNKGNFPGRFSGRQFSNSRSEMNVSTLELGDSALYLCASSLNTMNTEAFFGQGTRLTVV.

Ten or more counts support this clonotype. This chain joins TRBV14 and TRBJ2-1; 12 bases are a match to TRBD1. Germline V lookup: CDR1 SGHDN, CDR2 FVKESK. CDR3 size: 18 residues. The junction had 12 bases not matched to a gene; V was cut back by 3 bases and J by 6 bases. The DNA for the CDR3 is TGTGCCAGCAGCCATCAATATTCCGGGACAGGGGGCCGCAATGAGCAGTTCTTC. Its translation: CASSHQYSGTGGRNEQFF.

This clonotype has ten or more counts. This chain joins TRBV11-2 and TRBJ2-1, with TRBD2 matching 9 bases. The CDR3 consists of 15 residues. CDR1 and CDR2 from the germline V gene are SGHAT and FQNNGV. Trimming removed 5 bases from V and 9 bases from J; junction bases left unmatched: 11. CDR3 sequence: CASSPSGGYLGEQFF. In DNA form, the CDR3 reads TGTGCCAGCAGCCCCAGCGGGGGGTACTTGGGTGAGCAGTTCTTC. Using reference TRBV11-2 and TRBJ2-1 for the parts outside the CDR3, the full variable domain is EAGVAQSPRYKIIEKRQSVAFWCNPISGHATLYWYQQILGQGPKLLIQFQNNGVVDDSQLPKDRFSAERLKGVDSTLKIQPAKLEDSAVYLCASSPSGGYLGEQFFGPGTRLTVL.

This clonotype was counted a few times. The genes are TRBV29-1 and TRBJ1-1, with a tentative D call TRBD1 (5 bases). The CDR3 covers 13 residues. Germline V gene data show CDR1 as SQVTM and CDR2 as ANQGSEA. The V end lost 4 bases, the J end lost 1 base, and 10 bases lay between the germline ends. CDR3 protein: CSVVRGQNTEAFF. In DNA form, the CDR3 reads TGCAGCGTTGTTAGGGGCCAGAACACTGAAGCTTTCTTT.

This clonotype was recorded at least ten times. The rearrangement links TRBV5-1 to TRBJ1-1, with D unclear. Trimming left V 0 bases short and J 1 base short, with 4 bases between. CDR1 is SGHRS, CDR2 YFSETQ, per germline. The CDR3 has 13 residues. CDR3 bases: TGCGCCAGCAGCTTGGGGACGAACACTGAAGCTTTCTTT. It specifies CASSLGTNTEAFF.

The rearrangement links TRBV30 to TRBJ2-2; TRBD1 is a possible D gene (6 bases). The CDR3 sequence is 16 residues long. CDR1 is GTSNPN, CDR2 SVGIG, per germline (reference sequence). Between the trimmed V and J ends, which lost 1 base and 1 base, there was a span of 13 bases. In DNA form, the CDR3 reads TGTGCCTGGAGTGCTCTACACAGGGTGAACACCGGGGAGCTGTTTTTT. Translated: CAWSALHRVNTGELFF.

The gene calls are TRBV12-3 or TRBV12-4 and TRBJ2-7; D is unresolved. Deletions cut 2 bases from V and 2 bases from J, with 7 bases between. CDR3 length: 13 amino acids. CDR3 nucleotides: TGTGCCAGCAGTTTACAGGACCCCTACGAGCAGTACTTC. Encoded protein: CASSLQDPYEQYF.

This clonotype was found a few times. The chain links TRBV30 to TRBJ1-6, with unresolved D. Germline V gene lookup returns CDR1 GTSNPN and CDR2 SVGIG (reference sequence). V dropped 0 bases and J dropped 9 bases, with 9 bases sitting between them. The CDR3 contains 13 residues. The chain's CDR3 is CAWSVSEVSPLHF. The CDR3 DNA follows: TGTGCCTGGAGTGTCTCGGAGGTTTCACCCCTCCACTTT.

This clonotype was found many times. The V gene is TRBV10-2, the J gene TRBJ2-5, with no clear D. V lost 4 bases and J lost 4, with 7 bases in between. CDR1 and CDR2 from the germline V gene are WSHSY and SAAADI. CDR3 length equals 12 residues. This chain's CDR3 is CASSAGGETQYF. The CDR3 nucleotides are TGCGCCAGCAGTGCTGGCGGAGAGACCCAGTACTTC.